The clone carrying this T cell receptor (beta chain) appeared once. What it recognizes is unknown. Repertoires were generated with immunoSEQ multiplex PCR, while TCRdb's copy carries only in-frame clones and drops some. The data contain 50,000 to 70,000 clones, approximately 93% of them singletons. This sample stems from a study of OX40 agonist ivuxolimab in advanced cancers. Study summary: At doses from 0.01 to 10 mg/kg, patients were given intravenous ivuxolimab every 2 weeks. Patients receiving dose escalation had hepatocellular carcinoma, melanoma, renal cell or head and neck cancer. With a range of about 23 to 90, age averaged about 58 years, and around 83% were male.

Whole-study findings and limits: At 0.1 to 3.0 mg/kg and by week 6, clonal expansion occurred in CD4+ and CD8+ blood T cells.

The sequenced sample was CD4+ or CD8+ T cells sorted from blood, obtained in a trial of the OX40 agonist ivuxolimab. The clonotype was recovered from an adult with an advanced solid tumor such as melanoma, head and neck, liver or kidney cancer.

This CDR3 reads CASSLVGGTDTQYF. As DNA, the CDR3 is TGTGCCAGCAGCTTAGTGGGCGGGACAGATACGCAGTATTTT. This chain joins TRBV11-1 and TRBJ2-3, with D maybe TRBD2 (5 bases). The germline gives CDR1 SGHAT, CDR2 FQDESV (reference sequence). The V gene lost 1 base and the J gene lost 3 bases, with 8 bases spanning the gap. The CDR3 covers 14 residues.